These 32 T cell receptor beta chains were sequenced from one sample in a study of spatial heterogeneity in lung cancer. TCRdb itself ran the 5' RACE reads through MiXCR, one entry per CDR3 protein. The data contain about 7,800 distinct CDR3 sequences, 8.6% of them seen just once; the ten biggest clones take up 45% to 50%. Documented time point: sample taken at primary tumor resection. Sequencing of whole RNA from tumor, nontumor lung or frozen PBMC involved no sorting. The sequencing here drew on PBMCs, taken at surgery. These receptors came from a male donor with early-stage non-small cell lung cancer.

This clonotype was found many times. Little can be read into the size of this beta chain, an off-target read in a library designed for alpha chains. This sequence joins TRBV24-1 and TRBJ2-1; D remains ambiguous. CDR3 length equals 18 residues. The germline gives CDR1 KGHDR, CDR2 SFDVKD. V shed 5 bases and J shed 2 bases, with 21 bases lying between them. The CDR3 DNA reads TGTGCCACCAGTGCGTCTTACTTAGTAGACGATCCCTACAATGAGCAGTTCTTC. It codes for CATSASYLVDDPYNEQFF.

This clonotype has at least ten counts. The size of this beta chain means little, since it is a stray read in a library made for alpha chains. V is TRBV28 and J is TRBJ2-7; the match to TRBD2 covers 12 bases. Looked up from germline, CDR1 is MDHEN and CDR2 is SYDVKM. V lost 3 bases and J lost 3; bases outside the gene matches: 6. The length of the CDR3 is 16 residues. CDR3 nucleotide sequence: TGTGCCAGCAGTTTCCCTATGACTAGCGGGAGCTACGAGCAGTACTTC. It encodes CASSFPMTSGSYEQYF.

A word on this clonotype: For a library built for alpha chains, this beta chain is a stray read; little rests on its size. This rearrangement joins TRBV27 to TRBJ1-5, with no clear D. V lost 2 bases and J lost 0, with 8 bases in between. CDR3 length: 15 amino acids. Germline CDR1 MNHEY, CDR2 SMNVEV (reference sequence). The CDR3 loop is CASSLNPYSNQPQHF. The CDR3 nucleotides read TGTGCCAGCAGTTTAAACCCTTATAGCAATCAGCCCCAGCATTTT.

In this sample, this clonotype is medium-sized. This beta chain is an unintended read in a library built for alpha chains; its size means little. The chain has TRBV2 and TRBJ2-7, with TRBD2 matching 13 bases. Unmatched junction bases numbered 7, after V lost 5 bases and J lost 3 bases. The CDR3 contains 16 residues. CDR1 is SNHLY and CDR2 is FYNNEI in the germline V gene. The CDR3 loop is CASSLGLAGTGYEQYF. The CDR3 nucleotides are TGTGCCAGCAGTCTGGGACTAGCGGGGACTGGCTACGAGCAGTACTTC.

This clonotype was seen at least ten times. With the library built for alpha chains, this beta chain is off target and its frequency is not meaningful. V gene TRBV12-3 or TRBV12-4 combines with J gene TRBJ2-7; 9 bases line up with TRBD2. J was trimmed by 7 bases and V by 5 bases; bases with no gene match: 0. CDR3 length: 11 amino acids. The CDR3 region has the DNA TGTGCCAGCAGTAGCGGGGGGGAGCAGTACTTC. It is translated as CASSSGGEQYF.

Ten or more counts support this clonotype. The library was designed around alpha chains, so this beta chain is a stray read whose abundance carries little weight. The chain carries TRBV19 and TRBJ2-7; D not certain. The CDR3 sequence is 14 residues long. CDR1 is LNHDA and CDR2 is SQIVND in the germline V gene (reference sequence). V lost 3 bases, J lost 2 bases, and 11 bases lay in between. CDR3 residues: CASSIMPDAYEQYF. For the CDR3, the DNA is TGTGCCAGTAGTATTATGCCGGACGCCTACGAGCAGTACTTC.

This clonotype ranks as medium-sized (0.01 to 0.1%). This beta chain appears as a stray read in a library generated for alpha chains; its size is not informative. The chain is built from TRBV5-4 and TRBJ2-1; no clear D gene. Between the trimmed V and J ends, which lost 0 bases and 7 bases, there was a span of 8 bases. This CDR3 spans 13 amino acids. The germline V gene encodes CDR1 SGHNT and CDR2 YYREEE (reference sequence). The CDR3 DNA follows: TGTGCCAGCAGCTTGGCATCTGAGAATGAGCAGTTCTTC. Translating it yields CASSLASENEQFF. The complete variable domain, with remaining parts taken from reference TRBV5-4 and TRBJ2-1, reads ETGVTQSPTHLIKTRGQQVTLRCSSQSGHNTVSWYQQALGQGPQFIFQYYREEENGRGNFPPRFSGLQFPNYSSELNVNALELDDSALYLCASSLASENEQFFGPGTRLTVL.

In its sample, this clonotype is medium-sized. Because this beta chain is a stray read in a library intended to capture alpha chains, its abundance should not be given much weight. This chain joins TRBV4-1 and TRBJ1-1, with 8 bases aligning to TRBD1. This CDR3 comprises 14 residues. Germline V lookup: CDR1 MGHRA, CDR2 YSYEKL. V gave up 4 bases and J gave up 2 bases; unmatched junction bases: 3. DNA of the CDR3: TGCGCCAGCAGCCGAGACAGGGGTAACACTGAAGCTTTCTTT. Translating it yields CASSRDRGNTEAFF.

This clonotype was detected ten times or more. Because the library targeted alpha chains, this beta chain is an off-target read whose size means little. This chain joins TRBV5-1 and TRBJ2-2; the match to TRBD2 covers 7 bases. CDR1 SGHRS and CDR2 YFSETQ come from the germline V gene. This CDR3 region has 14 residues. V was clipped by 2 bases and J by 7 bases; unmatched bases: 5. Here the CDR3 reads CASSLSGIDGELFF. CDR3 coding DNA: TGCGCCAGCAGCTTAAGCGGGATTGACGGGGAGCTGTTTTTT.

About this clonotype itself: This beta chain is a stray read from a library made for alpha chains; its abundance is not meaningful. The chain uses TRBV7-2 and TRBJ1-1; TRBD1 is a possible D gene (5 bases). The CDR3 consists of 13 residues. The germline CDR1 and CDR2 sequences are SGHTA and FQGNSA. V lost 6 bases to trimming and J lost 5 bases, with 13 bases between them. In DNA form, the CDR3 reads TGTGCCAGCAGACCGGGACCCGGAACTGAAGCTTTCTTT. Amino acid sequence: CASRPGPGTEAFF.

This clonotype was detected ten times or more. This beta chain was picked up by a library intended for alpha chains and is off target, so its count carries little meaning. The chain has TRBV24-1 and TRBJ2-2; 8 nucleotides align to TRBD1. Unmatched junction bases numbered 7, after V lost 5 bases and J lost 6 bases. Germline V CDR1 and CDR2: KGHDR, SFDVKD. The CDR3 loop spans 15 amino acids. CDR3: CATSARGQGSGELFF. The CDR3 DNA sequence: TGTGCCACCAGTGCGCGAGGACAGGGCTCCGGGGAGCTGTTTTTT.

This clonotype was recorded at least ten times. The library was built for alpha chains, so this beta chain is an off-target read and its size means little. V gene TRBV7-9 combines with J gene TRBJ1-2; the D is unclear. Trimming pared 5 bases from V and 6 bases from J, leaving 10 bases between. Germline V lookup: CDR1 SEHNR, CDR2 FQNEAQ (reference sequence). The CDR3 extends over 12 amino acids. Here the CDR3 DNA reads TGTGCCAGCAGCGGCGCCAACGATGGCTACACCTTC. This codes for CASSGANDGYTF.

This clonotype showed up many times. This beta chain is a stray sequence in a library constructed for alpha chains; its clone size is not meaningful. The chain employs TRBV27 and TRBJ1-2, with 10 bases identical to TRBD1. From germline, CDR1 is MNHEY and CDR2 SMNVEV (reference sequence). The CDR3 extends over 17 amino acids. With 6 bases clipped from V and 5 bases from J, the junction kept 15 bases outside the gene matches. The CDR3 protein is CASSTNLGQGKGYGYTF. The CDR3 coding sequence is TGTGCCAGCAGCACCAACCTGGGACAGGGGAAAGGGTATGGCTACACCTTC.

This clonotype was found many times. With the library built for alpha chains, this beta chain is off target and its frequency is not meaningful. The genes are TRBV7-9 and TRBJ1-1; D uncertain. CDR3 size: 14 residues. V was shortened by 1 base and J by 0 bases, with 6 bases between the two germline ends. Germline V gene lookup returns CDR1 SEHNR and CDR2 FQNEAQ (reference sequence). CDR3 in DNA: TGTGCCAGCAGCTTAGATGGACTGAACACTGAAGCTTTCTTT. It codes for CASSLDGLNTEAFF.

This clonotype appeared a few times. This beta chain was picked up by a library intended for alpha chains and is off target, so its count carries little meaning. The CDR3 nucleotides are TGTGCCAGCAGTACCACAGGGCTCACCGGGGAGCTGTTTTTT. It encodes CASSTTGLTGELFF. The genes are TRBV27 and TRBJ2-2; perhaps TRBD1 as D (6 bases). This CDR3 comprises 14 residues. From germline, CDR1 is MNHEY and CDR2 SMNVEV (reference sequence). V lost 5 bases, J lost 4 bases, and 11 bases lay in between.

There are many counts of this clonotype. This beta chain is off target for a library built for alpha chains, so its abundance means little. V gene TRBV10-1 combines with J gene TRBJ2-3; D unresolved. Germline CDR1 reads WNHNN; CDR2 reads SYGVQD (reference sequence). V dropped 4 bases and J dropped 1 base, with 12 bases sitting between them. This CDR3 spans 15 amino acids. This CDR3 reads CASSGYPPGTDTQYF. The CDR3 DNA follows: TGCGCCAGCAGTGGCTACCCCCCAGGCACAGATACGCAGTATTTT.

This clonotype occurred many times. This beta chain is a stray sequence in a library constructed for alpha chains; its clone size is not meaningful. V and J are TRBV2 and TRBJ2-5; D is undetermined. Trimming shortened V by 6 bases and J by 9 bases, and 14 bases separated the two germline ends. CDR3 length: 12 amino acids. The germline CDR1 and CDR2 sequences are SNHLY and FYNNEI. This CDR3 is CASSVQPPAQYF. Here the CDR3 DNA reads TGTGCCAGCAGCGTTCAACCCCCGGCCCAGTACTTC.

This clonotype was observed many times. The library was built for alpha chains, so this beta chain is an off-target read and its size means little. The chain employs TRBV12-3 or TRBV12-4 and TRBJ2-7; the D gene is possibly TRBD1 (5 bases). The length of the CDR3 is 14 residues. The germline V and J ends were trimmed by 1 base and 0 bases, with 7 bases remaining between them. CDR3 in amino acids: CASSLGQGSYEQYF. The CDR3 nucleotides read TGTGCCAGCAGTTTAGGGCAGGGCTCCTACGAGCAGTACTTC.

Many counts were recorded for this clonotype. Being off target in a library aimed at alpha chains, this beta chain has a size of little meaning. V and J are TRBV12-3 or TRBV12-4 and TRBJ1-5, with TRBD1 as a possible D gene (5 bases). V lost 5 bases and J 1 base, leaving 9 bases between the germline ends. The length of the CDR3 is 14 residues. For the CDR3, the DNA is TGTGCCAGCAGTGGGGGGACGAGCAATCAGCCCCAGCATTTT. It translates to CASSGGTSNQPQHF.

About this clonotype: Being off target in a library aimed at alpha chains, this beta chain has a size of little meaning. For the CDR3, the DNA is TGTGCCTGGAGTTCCTGGGACAATGAGCAGTTCTTC. Translated: CAWSSWDNEQFF. This chain uses TRBV30 with TRBJ2-1; D remains ambiguous. CDR1 is GTSNPN, CDR2 SVGIG, per germline (reference sequence). The V end lost 2 bases, the J end lost 5 bases, and 7 bases lay between the germline ends. CDR3 size: 12 residues.

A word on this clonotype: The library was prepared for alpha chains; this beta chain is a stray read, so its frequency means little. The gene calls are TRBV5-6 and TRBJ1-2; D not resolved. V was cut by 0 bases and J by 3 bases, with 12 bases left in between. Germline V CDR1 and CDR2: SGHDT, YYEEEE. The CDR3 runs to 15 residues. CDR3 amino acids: CASSLATDPYYGYTF. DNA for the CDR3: TGTGCCAGCAGCTTGGCTACGGATCCTTACTATGGCTACACCTTC.

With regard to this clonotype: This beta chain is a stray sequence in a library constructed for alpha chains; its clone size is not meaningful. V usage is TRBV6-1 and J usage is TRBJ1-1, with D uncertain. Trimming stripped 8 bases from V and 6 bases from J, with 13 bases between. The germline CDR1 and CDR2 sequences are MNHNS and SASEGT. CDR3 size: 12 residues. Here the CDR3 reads CASLFLLAEAFF. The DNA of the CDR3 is TGTGCCAGCCTGTTTCTCTTGGCTGAAGCTTTCTTT.

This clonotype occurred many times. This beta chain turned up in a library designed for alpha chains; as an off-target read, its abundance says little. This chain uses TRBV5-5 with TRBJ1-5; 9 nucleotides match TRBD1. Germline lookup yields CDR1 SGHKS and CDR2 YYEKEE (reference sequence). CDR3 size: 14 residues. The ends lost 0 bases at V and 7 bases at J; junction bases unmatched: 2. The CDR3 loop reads CASSLAGQGQPQHF. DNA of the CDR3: TGTGCCAGCAGCTTGGCGGGACAGGGCCAGCCCCAGCATTTT.

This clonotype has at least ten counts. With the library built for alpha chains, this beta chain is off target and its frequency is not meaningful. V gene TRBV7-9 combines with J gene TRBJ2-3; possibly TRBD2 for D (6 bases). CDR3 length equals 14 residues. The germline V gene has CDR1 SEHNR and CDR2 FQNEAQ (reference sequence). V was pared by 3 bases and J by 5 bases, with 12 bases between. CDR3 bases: TGTGCCAGCAGCTTCATCGGGAGTGGAGATACGCAGTATTTT. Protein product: CASSFIGSGDTQYF.

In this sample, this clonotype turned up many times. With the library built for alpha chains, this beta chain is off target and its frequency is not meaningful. Here the CDR3 DNA reads TGTGCCAGTAGTATAACCCAACTAGGCGATACGCAGTATTTT. This codes for CASSITQLGDTQYF. This chain links TRBV19 with TRBJ2-3, with a possible D match to TRBD2 (5 bases). The ends were cut back, 2 bases at V and 6 bases at J, with 12 bases in the middle. The CDR3 covers 14 residues. Germline CDR1 is LNHDA and CDR2 is SQIVND (reference sequence). Full variable domain (remainder filled in from reference TRBV19 and TRBJ2-3): DGGITQSPKYLFRKEGQNVTLSCEQNLNHDAMYWYRQDPGQGLRLIYYSQIVNDFQKGDIAEGYSVSREKKESFPLTVTSAQKNPTAFYLCASSITQLGDTQYFGPGTRLTVL.

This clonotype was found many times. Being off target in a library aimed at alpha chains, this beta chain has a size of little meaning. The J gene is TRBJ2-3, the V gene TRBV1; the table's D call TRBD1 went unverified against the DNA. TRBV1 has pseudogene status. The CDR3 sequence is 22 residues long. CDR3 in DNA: TGCACCAGCAGCCAAGATTACGGACCCGGGACCCAACCAACGTCTAGCACAGATACGCAGTATTTT. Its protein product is CTSSQDYGPGTQPTSSTDTQYF.

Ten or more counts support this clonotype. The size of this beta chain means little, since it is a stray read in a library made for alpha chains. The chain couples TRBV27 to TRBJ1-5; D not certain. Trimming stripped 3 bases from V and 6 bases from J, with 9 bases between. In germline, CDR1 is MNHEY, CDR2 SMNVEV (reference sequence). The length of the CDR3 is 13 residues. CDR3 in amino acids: CASSFGDTQPQHF. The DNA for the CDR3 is TGTGCCAGCAGTTTCGGAGACACTCAGCCCCAGCATTTT.

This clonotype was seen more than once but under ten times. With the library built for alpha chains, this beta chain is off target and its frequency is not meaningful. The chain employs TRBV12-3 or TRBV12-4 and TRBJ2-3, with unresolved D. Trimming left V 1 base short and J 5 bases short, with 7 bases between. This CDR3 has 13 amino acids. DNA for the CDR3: TGTGCCAGCAGTTTAGGTTCTGAAGATACGCAGTATTTT. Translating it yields CASSLGSEDTQYF.

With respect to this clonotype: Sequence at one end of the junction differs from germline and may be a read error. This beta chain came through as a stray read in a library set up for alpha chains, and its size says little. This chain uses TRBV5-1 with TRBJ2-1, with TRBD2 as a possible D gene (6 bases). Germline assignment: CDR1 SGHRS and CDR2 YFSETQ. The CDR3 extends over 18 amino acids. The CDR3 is CASNLALAVQHSYNEQFF. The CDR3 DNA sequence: TGCGCCAGCAACTTGGCCTTAGCGGTCCAGCACTCCTACAATGAGCAGTTCTTC.

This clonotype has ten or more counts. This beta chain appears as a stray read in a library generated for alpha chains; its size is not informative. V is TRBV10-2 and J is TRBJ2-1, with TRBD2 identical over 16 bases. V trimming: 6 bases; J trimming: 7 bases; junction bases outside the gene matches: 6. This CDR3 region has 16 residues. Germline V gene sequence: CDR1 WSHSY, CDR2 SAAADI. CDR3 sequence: CASRDTGLAGGNEQFF. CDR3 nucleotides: TGCGCCAGCAGAGATACGGGACTAGCGGGAGGGAATGAGCAGTTCTTC.

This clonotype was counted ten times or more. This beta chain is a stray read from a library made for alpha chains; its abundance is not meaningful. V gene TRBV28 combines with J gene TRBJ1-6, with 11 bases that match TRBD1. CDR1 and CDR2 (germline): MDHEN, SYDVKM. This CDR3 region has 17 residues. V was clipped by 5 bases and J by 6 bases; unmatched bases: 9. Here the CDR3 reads CASSIGQGALSNSPLHF. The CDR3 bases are TGTGCCAGCAGTATAGGACAGGGGGCGCTAAGTAATTCACCCCTCCACTTT.

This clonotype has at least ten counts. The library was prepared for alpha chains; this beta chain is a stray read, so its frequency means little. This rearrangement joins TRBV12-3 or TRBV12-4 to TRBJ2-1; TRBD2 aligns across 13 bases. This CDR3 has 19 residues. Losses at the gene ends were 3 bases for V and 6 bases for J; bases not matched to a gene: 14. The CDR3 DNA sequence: TGTGCCAGCAGTTTCCCACTAGCGGGAGGGCCGACCCATGGCAATGAGCAGTTCTTC. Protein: CASSFPLAGGPTHGNEQFF.